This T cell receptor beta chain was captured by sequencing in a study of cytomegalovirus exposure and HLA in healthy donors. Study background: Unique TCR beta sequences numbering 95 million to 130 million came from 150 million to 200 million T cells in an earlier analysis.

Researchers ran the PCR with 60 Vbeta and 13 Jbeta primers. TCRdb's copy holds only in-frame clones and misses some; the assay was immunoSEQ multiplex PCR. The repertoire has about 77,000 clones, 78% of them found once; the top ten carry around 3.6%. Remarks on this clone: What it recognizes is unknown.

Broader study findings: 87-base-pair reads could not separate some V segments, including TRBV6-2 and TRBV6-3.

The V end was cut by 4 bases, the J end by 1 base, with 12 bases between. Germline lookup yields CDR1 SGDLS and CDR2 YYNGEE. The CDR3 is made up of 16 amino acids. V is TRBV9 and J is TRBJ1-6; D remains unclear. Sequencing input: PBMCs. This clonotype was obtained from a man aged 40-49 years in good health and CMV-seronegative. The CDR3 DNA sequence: TGTGCCAGCAGCCCCCGTACTCGGTCCTATAATTCACCCCTCCACTTT. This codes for CASSPRTRSYNSPLHF.